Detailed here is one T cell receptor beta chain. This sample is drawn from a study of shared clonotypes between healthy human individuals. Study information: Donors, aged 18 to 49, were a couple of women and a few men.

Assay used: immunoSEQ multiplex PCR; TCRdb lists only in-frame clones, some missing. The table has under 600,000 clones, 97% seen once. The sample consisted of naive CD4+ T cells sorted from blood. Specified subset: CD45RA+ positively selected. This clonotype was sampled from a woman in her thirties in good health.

This CDR3 reads CASSTRGRAVYEQYF. The CDR3 DNA reads as TGTGCCAGCAGCACCCGGGGGAGAGCTGTCTACGAGCAGTACTTC. The chain combines TRBV28 with TRBJ2-5, with D perhaps matching TRBD2 (6 bases). The J call is in doubt because the DNA end fits TRBJ2-7 better. Germline CDR1 reads MDHEN; CDR2 reads SYDVKM. The CDR3 length is 15 residues.